This paragraph covers one T cell receptor (beta chain) sequence. Its antigen is unknown. The data belong to a study of shared clonotypes between healthy human individuals. The method was immunoSEQ multiplex PCR; TCRdb's version includes in-frame clones alone and lacks a portion of them. Among about 710,000 clones listed, roughly 73% were seen once. Broader study findings: A handful of donors shared approximately 5% of their naive CD4 clonotypes.

The TCR comes from a woman aged 30 to 39 in good health. Sequenced sample: memory CD4+ T cells sorted from blood. As for subset: CD45RA-negative fraction.

Written as DNA, the CDR3 is TGCGCCAGCAGCCCTCGGACTAGCGGGCCATCCTACAATGAGCAGTTCTTC. Translating gives CASSPRTSGPSYNEQFF. The rearrangement uses TRBV4-1 and TRBJ2-1, with 11 bases that match TRBD2. The junction had 6 bases not matched to a gene; V was cut back by 4 bases and J by 1 base. The germline gives CDR1 MGHRA, CDR2 YSYEKL. The CDR3 sequence is 17 residues long.